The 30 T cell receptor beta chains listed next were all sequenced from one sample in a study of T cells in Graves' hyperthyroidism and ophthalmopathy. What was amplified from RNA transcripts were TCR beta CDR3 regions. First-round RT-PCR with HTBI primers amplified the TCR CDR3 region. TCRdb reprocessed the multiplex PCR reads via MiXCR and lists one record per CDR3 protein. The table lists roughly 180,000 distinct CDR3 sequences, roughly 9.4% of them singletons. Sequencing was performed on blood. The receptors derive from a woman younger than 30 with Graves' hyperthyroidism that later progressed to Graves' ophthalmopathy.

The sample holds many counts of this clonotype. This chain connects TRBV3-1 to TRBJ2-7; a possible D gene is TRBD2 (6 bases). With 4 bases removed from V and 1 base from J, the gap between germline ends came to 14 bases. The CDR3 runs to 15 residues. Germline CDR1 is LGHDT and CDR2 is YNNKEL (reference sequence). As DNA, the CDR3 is TGTGCCAGCAGCCCATCGACTAGGCGTTCCTACGAGCAGTACTTC. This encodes CASSPSTRRSYEQYF.

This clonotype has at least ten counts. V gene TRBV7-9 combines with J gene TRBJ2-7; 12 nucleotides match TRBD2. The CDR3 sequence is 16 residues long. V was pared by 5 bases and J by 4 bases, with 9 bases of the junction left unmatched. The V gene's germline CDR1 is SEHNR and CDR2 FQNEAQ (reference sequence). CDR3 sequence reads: CASSQPGLAGSYEQYF. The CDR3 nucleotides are TGTGCCAGCAGCCAACCCGGACTAGCGGGATCGTACGAGCAGTACTTC.

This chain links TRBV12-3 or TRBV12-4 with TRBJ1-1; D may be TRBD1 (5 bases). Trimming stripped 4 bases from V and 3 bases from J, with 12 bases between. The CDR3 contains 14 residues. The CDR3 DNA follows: TGTGCCAGCAGTTCGGAGGGGTTGTACACTGAAGCTTTCTTT. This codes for CASSSEGLYTEAFF.

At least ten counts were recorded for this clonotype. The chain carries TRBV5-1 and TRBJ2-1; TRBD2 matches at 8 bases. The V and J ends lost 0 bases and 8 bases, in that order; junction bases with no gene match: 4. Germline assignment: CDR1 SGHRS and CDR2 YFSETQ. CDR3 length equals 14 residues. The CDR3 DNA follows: TGCGCCAGCAGCTTGGCCGTCGGGAGGGATGAGCAGTTCTTC. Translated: CASSLAVGRDEQFF.

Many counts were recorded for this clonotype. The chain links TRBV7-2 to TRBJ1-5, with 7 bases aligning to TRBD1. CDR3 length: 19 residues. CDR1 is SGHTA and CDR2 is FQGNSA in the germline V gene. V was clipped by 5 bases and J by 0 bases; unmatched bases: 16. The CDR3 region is CASSPRSNLGGYSNQPQHF. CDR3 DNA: TGTGCCAGCAGCCCTCGCAGCAACCTAGGGGGCTATAGCAATCAGCCCCAGCATTTT.

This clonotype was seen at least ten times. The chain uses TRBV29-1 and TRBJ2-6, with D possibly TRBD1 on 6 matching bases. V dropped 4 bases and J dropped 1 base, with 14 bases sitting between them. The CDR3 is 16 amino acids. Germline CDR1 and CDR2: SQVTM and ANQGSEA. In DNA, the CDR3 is TGCAGCGTTGTGAATCAGGGGTCTTCTGGGGCCAACGTCCTGACTTTC. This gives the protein CSVVNQGSSGANVLTF.

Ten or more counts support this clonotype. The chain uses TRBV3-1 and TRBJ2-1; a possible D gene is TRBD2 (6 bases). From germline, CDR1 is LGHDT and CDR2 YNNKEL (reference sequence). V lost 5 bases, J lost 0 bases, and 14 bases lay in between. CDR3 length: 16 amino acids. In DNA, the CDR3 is TGTGCCAGCAGCAAAATGGGGGGAAGCTCCTACAATGAGCAGTTCTTC. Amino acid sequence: CASSKMGGSSYNEQFF.

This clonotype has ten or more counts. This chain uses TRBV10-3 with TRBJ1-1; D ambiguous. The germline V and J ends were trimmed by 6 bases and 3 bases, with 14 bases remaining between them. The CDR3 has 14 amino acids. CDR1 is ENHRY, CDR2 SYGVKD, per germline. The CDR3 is CAIRRETEYTEAFF. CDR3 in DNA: TGTGCCATCAGGAGGGAAACAGAATACACTGAAGCTTTCTTT.

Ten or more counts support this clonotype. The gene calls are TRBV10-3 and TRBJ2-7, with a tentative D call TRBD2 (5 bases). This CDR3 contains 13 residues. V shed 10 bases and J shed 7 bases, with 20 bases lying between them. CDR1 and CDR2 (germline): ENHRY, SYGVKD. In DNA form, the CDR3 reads TGTGCCACCAAAACTAGTTCAGGAGAGGAGCAGTACTTC. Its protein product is CATKTSSGEEQYF.

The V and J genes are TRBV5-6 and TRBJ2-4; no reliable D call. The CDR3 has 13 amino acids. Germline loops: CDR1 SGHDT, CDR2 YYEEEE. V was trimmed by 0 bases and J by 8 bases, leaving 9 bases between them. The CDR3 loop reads CASSLADGDIQYF. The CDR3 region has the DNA TGTGCCAGCAGCTTGGCCGATGGTGACATTCAGTACTTC. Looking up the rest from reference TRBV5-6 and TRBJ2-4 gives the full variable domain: DAGVTQSPTHLIKTRGQQVTLRCSPKSGHDTVSWYQQALGQGPQFIFQYYEEEERQRGNFPDRFSGHQFPNYSSELNVNALLLGDSALYLCASSLADGDIQYFGAGTRLSVL.

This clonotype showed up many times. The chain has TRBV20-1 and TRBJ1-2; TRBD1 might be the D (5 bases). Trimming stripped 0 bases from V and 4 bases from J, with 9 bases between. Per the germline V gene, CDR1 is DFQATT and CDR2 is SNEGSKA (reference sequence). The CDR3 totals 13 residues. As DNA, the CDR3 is TGCAGTGCTAGAGACCCGACAGTCTATGGCTACACCTTC. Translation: CSARDPTVYGYTF.

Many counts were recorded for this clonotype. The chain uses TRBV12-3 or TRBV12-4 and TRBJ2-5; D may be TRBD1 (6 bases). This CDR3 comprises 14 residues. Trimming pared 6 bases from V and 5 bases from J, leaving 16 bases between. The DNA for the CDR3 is TGTGCCAGCAGCCCACCTACAGGGATGGAGACCCAGTACTTC. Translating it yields CASSPPTGMETQYF.

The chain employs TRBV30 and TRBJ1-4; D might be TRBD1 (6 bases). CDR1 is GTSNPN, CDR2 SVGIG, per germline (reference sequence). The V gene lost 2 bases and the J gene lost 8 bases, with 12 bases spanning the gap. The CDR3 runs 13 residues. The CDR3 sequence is CAWSRGATEKLFF. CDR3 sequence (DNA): TGTGCCTGGAGTCGGGGGGCTACGGAAAAACTGTTTTTT.

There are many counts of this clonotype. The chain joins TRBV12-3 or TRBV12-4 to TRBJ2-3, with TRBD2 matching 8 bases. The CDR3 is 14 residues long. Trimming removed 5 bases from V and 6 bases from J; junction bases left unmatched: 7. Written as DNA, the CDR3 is TGTGCCAGCAGTCCTCGAGGCGGGGGGGATACGCAGTATTTT. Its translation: CASSPRGGGDTQYF.

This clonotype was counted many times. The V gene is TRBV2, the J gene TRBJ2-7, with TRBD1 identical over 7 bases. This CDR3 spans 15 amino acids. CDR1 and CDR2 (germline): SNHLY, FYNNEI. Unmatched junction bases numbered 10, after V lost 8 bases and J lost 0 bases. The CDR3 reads CASLREKGASYEQYF. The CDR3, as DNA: TGTGCCAGCCTCCGGGAAAAGGGGGCCTCCTACGAGCAGTACTTC.

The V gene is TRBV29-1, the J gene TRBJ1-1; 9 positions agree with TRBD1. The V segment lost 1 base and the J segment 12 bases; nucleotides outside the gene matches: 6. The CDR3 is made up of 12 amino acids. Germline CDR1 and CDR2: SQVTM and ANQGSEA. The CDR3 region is CSVEVSGTGSFF. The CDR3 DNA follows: TGCAGCGTTGAAGTTAGTGGGACAGGGTCTTTCTTT.

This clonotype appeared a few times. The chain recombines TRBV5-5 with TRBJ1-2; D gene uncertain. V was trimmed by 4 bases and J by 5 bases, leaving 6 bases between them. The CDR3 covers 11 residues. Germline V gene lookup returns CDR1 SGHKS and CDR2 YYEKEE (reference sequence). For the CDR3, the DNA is TGTGCCAGCAGCGGGGAATATGGCTACACCTTC. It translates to CASSGEYGYTF.

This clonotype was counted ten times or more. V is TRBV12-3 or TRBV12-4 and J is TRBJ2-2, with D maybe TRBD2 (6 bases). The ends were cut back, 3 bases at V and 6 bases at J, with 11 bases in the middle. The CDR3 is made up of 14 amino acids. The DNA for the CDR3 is TGTGCCAGCAGTTTGCGGGAAAGGGCCGGGGAGCTGTTTTTT. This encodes CASSLRERAGELFF.

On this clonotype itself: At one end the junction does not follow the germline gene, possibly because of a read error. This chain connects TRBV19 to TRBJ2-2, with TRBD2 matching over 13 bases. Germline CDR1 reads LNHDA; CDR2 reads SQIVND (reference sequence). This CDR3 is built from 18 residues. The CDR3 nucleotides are TGTGCCAGTAGTAGGAAATCCGGGACTAGCGGGGATACCGGGGAGCTGGTTTTT. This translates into CASSRKSGTSGDTGELVF.

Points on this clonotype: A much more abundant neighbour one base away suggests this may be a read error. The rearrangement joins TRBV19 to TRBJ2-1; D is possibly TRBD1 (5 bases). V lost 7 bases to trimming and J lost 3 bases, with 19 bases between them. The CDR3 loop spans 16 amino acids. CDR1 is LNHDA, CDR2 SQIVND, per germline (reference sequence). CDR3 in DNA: TGTGCCAGTACTCGAACTGGCAGGGCGAACTACAATGAGCAGTTCTTC. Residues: CASTRTGRANYNEQFF.

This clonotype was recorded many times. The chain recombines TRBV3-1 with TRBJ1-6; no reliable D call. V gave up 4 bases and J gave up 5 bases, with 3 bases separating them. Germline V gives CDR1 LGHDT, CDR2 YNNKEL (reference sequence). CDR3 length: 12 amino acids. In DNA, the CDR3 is TGTGCCAGCAGCCCCAATAATTCACCCCTCCACTTT. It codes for CASSPNNSPLHF. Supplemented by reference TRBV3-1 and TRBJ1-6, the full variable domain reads DTAVSQTPKYLVTQMGNDKSIKCEQNLGHDTMYWYKQDSKKFLKIMFSYNNKELIINETVPNRFSPKSPDKAHLNLHINSLELGDSAVYFCASSPNNSPLHFGNGTRLTVT.

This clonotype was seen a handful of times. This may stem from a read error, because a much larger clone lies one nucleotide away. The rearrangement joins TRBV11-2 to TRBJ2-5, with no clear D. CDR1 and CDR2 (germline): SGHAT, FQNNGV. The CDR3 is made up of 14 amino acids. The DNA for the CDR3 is TGTGCCAGCAGCTTAGTGCAGTACCAAGAGGCCCAGTACTTC. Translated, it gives CASSLVQYQEAQYF. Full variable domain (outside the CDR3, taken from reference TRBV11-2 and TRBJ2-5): EAGVAQSPRYKIIEKRQSVAFWCNPISGHATLYWYQQILGQGPKLLIQFQNNGVVDDSQLPKDRFSAERLKGVDSTLKIQPAKLEDSAVYLCASSLVQYQEAQYFGPGTRLLVL.

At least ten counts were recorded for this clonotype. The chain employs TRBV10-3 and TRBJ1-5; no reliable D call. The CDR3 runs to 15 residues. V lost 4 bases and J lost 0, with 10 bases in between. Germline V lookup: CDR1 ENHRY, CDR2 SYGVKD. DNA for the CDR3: TGTGCCATCAGTGGGGATCCTAATAGCAATCAGCCCCAGCATTTT. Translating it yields CAISGDPNSNQPQHF.

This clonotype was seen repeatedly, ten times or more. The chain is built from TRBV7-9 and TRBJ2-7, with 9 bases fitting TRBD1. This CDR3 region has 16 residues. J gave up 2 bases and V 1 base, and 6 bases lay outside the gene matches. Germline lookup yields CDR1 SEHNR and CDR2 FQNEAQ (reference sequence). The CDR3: CASSLVWTGDAYEQYF. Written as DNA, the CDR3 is TGTGCCAGCAGCTTAGTGTGGACAGGGGATGCCTACGAGCAGTACTTC.

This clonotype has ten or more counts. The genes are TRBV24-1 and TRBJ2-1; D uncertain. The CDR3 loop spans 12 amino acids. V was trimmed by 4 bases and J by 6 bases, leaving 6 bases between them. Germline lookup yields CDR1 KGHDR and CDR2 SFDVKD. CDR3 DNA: TGTGCCACCAGTGAATCTAGCAATGAGCAGTTCTTC. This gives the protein CATSESSNEQFF.

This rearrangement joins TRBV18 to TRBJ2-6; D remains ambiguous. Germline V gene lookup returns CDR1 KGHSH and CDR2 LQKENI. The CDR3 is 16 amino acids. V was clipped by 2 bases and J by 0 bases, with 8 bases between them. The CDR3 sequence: CASSPIFSSGANVLTF. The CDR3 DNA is TGTGCCAGCTCACCAATTTTTAGCTCTGGGGCCAACGTCCTGACTTTC.

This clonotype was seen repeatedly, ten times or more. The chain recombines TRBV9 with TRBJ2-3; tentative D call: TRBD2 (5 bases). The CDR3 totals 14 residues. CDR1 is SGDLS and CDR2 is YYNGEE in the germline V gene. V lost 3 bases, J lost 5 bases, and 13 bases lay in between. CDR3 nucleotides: TGTGCCAGCAGCGCATCGATGGGAGTAGATACGCAGTATTTT. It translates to CASSASMGVDTQYF.

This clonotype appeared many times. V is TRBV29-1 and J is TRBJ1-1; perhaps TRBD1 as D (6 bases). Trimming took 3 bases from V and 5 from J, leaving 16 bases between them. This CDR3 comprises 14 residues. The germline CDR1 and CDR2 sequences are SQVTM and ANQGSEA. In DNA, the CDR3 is TGCAGCGTTGATCAGGTGGAGGGGGGGACTGAAGCTTTCTTT. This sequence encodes CSVDQVEGGTEAFF.

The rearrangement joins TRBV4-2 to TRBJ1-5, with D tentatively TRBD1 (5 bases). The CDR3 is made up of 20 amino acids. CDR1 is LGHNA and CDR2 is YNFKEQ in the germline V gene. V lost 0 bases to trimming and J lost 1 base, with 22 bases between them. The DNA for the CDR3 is TGTGCCAGCAGCCAAGATTTAATTAGGGGACCCGAGGGGAGCAATCAGCCCCAGCATTTT. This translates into CASSQDLIRGPEGSNQPQHF.

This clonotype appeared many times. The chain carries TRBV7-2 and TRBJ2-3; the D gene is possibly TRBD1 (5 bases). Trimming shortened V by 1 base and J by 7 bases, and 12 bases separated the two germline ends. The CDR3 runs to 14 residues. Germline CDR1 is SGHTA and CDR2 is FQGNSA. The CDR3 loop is CASSLGGPENTQYF. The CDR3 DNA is TGTGCCAGCAGCTTAGGGGGCCCGGAGAATACGCAGTATTTT.